The clone carrying this T cell receptor beta chain has only one observation. Its antigen is undetermined. PCR involved 60 Vbeta and 13 Jbeta primers. Measured with immunoSEQ multiplex PCR; TCRdb has only the in-frame clones, and not every one. The table includes 100,000 to 120,000 clones, around 85% detected once. The data are from a study of cytomegalovirus exposure and HLA in healthy donors. For the study at large: Sequencing of approximately 190 million T cells in an earlier analysis found 100 million to 140 million unique TCR beta sequences.

The CDR3 spans 15 residues. Germline CDR1 SNHLY, CDR2 FYNNEI. V lost 8 bases to trimming and J lost 7 bases; unmatched junction nucleotides: 14. Study results and caveats: Later analysis associated a missense DCLRE1C variant with TCR beta V- and J-gene trimming. Associated with HLA alleles at 0.05 false discovery rate in a later analysis were 15,000 to 20,000 TCR beta sequences.

The TCR sequence derives from a man between 25 and 39 years old in good health and CMV-seropositive. The chain has TRBV2 and TRBJ1-2, with 9 nucleotides matching TRBD1. The sample consisted of PBMCs. The CDR3, as DNA: TGTGCCAGCGGTTGGGACAGGGACGGTATTAGTGGCTACACCTTC. Residues: CASGWDRDGISGYTF.